This TCR beta chain was recovered during a study of shared clonotypes between healthy human individuals (TCRdb year 2020). Regarding the study in general: A few men and a couple of women, aged 18 to 49 years, made up the cohort. For each donor, three plates each were used for CD4 naive and CD4 memory, two plates were used for CD8 naive, and one plate was used for CD8 memory. Per donor, leukapheresis produced somewhere between about 0.9 and 9 billion PBMCs. Libraries were prepared and TCR repertoires were sequenced by different laboratories using diverse techniques, in order to increase sequencing depth and limit assay-specific biases. To estimate repertoire size and how much clonotypes are shared between individuals, the study performed deep sequencing of blood TCR repertoires from a few healthy adults. The paper's findings and limits, for the study overall: The genetic and exposure-history diversity represented was limited by the small number of donors. When a handful of donors were compared, the shared fraction of clonotypes was about 5% for naive CD4, roughly 3.3% for naive CD8, 2% to 2.5% for memory CD4, and 0.35% to 0.4% for memory CD8. Only blood was sampled, and tissue TCR repertoires likely differ from those in blood. Compared with non-shared clonotypes, the clonotypes found in all four sorted-subset donors had higher generation probabilities. Pairwise subsampling indicated that sequencing depth was expected to affect the degree of clonotype sharing among donors. Naive subsets generally had larger estimated clonotype richness than memory subsets. Even with the large sequencing depth, rarefaction of the sorted-subset datasets indicated that sequencing was incomplete.

Healthy HIV-negative adults with no recently reported acute infections or vaccinations were included as donors. Every donor was a Caucasian adult residing in Nashville, Tennessee, USA. CD4+ T cells were enriched through magnetic negative selection, after which naive cells were positively selected on CD45RA and the remaining negative fraction served as the memory subset. After blood collection by leukapheresis, PBMCs were isolated using Ficoll-Histopaque density gradient centrifugation and then cryopreserved in the vapor phase of liquid nitrogen. Analytical flow cytometry was used to check the purity and quantity of each magnetically sorted T cell population. Genomic DNA was isolated from every sorted fraction and measured by UV absorbance on a Nanodrop 2000c. Using the deep immunoSEQ assay, TCR CDR3 regions were amplified from genomic DNA by multiplex PCR. For each cell subset, the extracted genomic DNA was distributed evenly across all wells of several immunoSEQ 96-well plates, and each plate served as one replicate. For sorted subsets, about 200 ng genomic DNA, equal to 30,000 or so T cell genomes, was loaded into each replicate PCR. Purified libraries were measured with a Qubit 3.0 fluorometer, size-checked on a Bioanalyzer 2100, and measured again with the KAPA Library Quantification kit. Every immunoSEQ 96-well plate was sequenced on a dedicated single-read 150-cycle Illumina NextSeq 550 flow cell. As for the original processing: Because the immunoSEQ output held only junctional sequences and lacked quality scores, the filtering could not match the filtering applied to full-length reads. Sequences were annotated with PyIR, a Python wrapper for IgBLAST v1.9, using IMGT germline references to assign V/J genes and CDR3. Reads with weak V/J assignments (E-value above 1e-6), missing CDR3, stop codons, out-of-frame junctions, or ambiguous translated residues were removed. V3J clonotypes were defined as sequences sharing the same inferred V gene, J gene, and CDR3 amino acid sequence. Percentage overlap between repertoires was calculated by dividing the number of shared unique clonotypes by the size of the smaller repertoire. Repertoire richness was assessed with RTK rarefaction, the Chao1 estimator, and Recon v2.1 estimates of unobserved clonotypes. For all TCRbeta clonotypes obtained by the gDNA method from a handful of donors, generation probabilities were computed with OLGA. TCRdb carries this immuneACCESS record with in-frame sequences only. Its versions omit some clonotypes, under half of them owing to an unresolved V gene in the studies checked, with the rest unexplained. That table supplies the V and J calls and clone size; D and trimming were determined from the DNA. This sample is represented by some 2,400,000 clones; around 95% of them were singletons. The ten largest account for around 0.13% of the sample.

A note on this clone: Its antigen target is currently unknown. There are no base qualities to consult, and no much larger clone falls within one base.

A distance of 14 bases separates the germline ends of V and J, which lose 5 bases and 2 bases respectively. Sequences SEHNR (CDR1) and FQNEAQ (CDR2) are obtained from the germline V gene (reference sequence). Including the terminal cysteine and phenylalanine, the CDR3 comprises 15 residues. Only the CDR3 portion is preserved as DNA: 45 bases, with reading frame beginning at the first base. This clonotype was obtained from a young man in good health. Sample: naive CD4+ T cells sorted from blood. In light of the paper, this sample's cell subset or site label describes: CD45RA+ positively selected. The sequence links TRBV7-9 to TRBJ2-3; TRBD1 could be the D gene, as 6 bases match. The CDR3: CASSTRQDFTDTQYF. The sequenced DNA: TGTGCCAGCAGCACACGACAGGATTTCACAGATACGCAGTATTTT. This CDR3, with the reference TRBV7-9 and TRBJ2-3 proteins standing in past its ends, gives the full variable domain DTGVSQNPRHKITKRGQNVTFRCDPISEHNRLYWYRQTLGQGPEFLTYFQNEAQLEKSRLLSDRFSAERPKGSFSTLEIQRTEQGDSAMYLCASSTRQDFTDTQYFGPGTRLTVL.